The 26 T cell receptor beta chains presented below share a single source sample, sequenced in a study of cytomegalovirus exposure and HLA in healthy donors. The PCR employed 60 Vbeta primers together with 13 Jbeta primers. The repertoire was sequenced with immunoSEQ multiplex PCR; TCRdb's copy has only in-frame clones and lacks some. The sample has 50,000 to 70,000 clones; 65% to 90% are singletons. The sequenced material came from PBMCs. The receptors derive from a human donor in good health.

V and J are TRBV6-6 and TRBJ1-1, with D hard to call. The germline V and J ends were trimmed by 0 bases and 6 bases, with 8 bases remaining between them. This CDR3 is 13 amino acids long. Germline V gene data show CDR1 as MNHNY and CDR2 as SVGAGI (reference sequence). CDR3 sequence: CASSYSSGSEAFF. For the CDR3, the DNA is TGTGCCAGCAGTTACTCTTCGGGGTCTGAAGCTTTCTTT.

Regarding this clone: The germline gene is not matched at one end of the junction; a read error may be the cause. The chain recombines TRBV7-9 with TRBJ1-3; D not resolved. The CDR3 consists of 12 residues. The germline V gene has CDR1 SEHNR and CDR2 FQNEAQ (reference sequence). The CDR3 nucleotides are TGTTCCAGCAGCTTCGGGGAGGACACCATATATTTT. Encoded protein: CSSSFGEDTIYF. Filled out from reference TRBV7-9 and TRBJ1-3, the complete variable domain reads DTGVSQNPRHKITKRGQNVTFRCDPISEHNRLYWYRQTLGQGPEFLTYFQNEAQLEKSRLLSDRFSAERPKGSFSTLEIQRTEQGDSAMYLCSSSFGEDTIYFGEGSWLTVV.

J is TRBJ1-1 and V is TRBV7-3, with D unclear. The germline V gene has CDR1 SGHTA and CDR2 FQGTGA. Trimming left V 3 bases short and J 5 bases short, with 13 bases between. There are 14 residues in the CDR3. The CDR3 here is CASSFRFSGTEAFF. CDR3 bases: TGTGCCAGCAGCTTTCGTTTTTCGGGGACTGAAGCTTTCTTT.

By frequency in the sample, this clone is medium-sized (0.01 to 0.1%). The J gene is TRBJ2-7, the V gene TRBV6-6, with D possibly TRBD1 on 6 matching bases. The germline CDR1 and CDR2 sequences are MNHNY and SVGAGI (reference sequence). V was pared by 2 bases and J by 3 bases, with 11 bases between. CDR3 length equals 14 residues. The CDR3 protein is CASSYDTGSYEQYF. The CDR3 DNA reads TGTGCCAGCAGTTACGATACAGGGAGCTACGAGCAGTACTTC.

The chain joins TRBV6-1 to TRBJ1-2, with D hard to call. The germline V gene encodes CDR1 MNHNS and CDR2 SASEGT. The CDR3 is 14 amino acids. The germline V and J ends were trimmed by 6 bases and 7 bases, with 18 bases remaining between them. CDR3 amino acids: CASSIGVSEGGYTF. CDR3 sequence (DNA): TGTGCCAGCAGCATTGGGGTCTCCGAGGGTGGCTACACCTTC.

J is TRBJ2-3 and V is TRBV30; D is undetermined. Germline CDR1 GTSNPN, CDR2 SVGIG (reference sequence). The CDR3 totals 12 residues. The V gene lost 0 bases and the J gene lost 4 bases, with 5 bases spanning the gap. The CDR3 sequence is CAWSVSADTQYF. CDR3 DNA sequence: TGTGCCTGGAGTGTTTCAGCAGATACGCAGTATTTT. Full variable domain (missing parts from reference TRBV30 and TRBJ2-3): SQTIHQWPATLVQPVGSPLSLECTVEGTSNPNLYWYRQAAGRGLQLLFYSVGIGQISSEVPQNLSASRPQDRQFILSSKKLLLSDSGFYLCAWSVSADTQYFGPGTRLTVL.

This clone came up once. The V call is TRBV2, the J call TRBJ1-2; D might be TRBD1 (5 bases). The germline V gene has CDR1 SNHLY and CDR2 FYNNEI. CDR3 length: 13 residues. Between the trimmed V and J ends, which lost 4 bases and 7 bases, there was a span of 13 bases. In nucleotides, the CDR3 is TGTGCCAGCAGTGTTCAGGGTGGGGCTGGCTACACCTTC. Residues: CASSVQGGAGYTF.

The chain links TRBV27 to TRBJ2-2; TRBD1 aligns across 7 bases. The CDR3 runs to 14 residues. V lost 6 bases and J lost 4; bases outside the gene matches: 5. In germline, CDR1 is MNHEY, CDR2 SMNVEV (reference sequence). In DNA form, the CDR3 reads TGTGCCAGCAGGCAGGGACAGCGCACCGGGGAGCTGTTTTTT. Encoded protein: CASRQGQRTGELFF.

This clone was detected a few times. This rearrangement joins TRBV28 to TRBJ2-2, with 9 positions matching TRBD1. Germline lookup yields CDR1 MDHEN and CDR2 SYDVKM. V dropped 5 bases and J dropped 7; count of bases not matched to a gene: 11. The CDR3 is 16 residues long. The CDR3, as DNA: TGTGCCAGCAGTAATAGCCGGGACAGGGCAATCGGGGAGCTGTTTTTT. Translating it yields CASSNSRDRAIGELFF.

V usage is TRBV6-5 and J usage is TRBJ2-7; 7 nucleotides agree with TRBD2. Trimming cost V 4 bases and J 6 bases; bases outside gene matches: 9. CDR1 is MNHEY, CDR2 SVGAGI, per germline. CDR3 length: 14 residues. DNA of the CDR3: TGTGCCAGCAGTTGGGAGGGTCGAGGGGTCGAGCAGTACTTC. Protein product: CASSWEGRGVEQYF.

V gene TRBV6-5 combines with J gene TRBJ1-1, with 7 bases identical to TRBD1. The V and J ends lost 4 bases and 4 bases, in that order; junction bases with no gene match: 3. The CDR3 is 13 amino acids. CDR1 MNHEY and CDR2 SVGAGI come from the germline V gene. The CDR3 coding sequence is TGTGCCAGCAGTTCGCAGGGGGGCACTGAAGCTTTCTTT. This sequence encodes CASSSQGGTEAFF.

The chain employs TRBV6-1 and TRBJ2-5; 9 nucleotides agree with TRBD2. The CDR3 covers 15 residues. Germline V lookup: CDR1 MNHNS, CDR2 SASEGT. Unmatched junction bases numbered 10, after V lost 6 bases and J lost 5 bases. CDR3 in amino acids: CASSPPAGGWETQYF. The CDR3 region has the DNA TGTGCCAGCAGCCCCCCCGCGGGAGGGTGGGAGACCCAGTACTTC.

This chain uses TRBV9 with TRBJ1-2; D unclear. Germline loops: CDR1 SGDLS, CDR2 YYNGEE. Trimming left V 1 base short and J 4 bases short, with 8 bases between. The CDR3 runs 13 residues. The CDR3 reads CASSVSSSYGYTF. The CDR3 bases are TGTGCCAGCAGCGTATCGTCCTCCTATGGCTACACCTTC. Drawing the rest from reference TRBV9 and TRBJ1-2, the complete variable domain is DSGVTQTPKHLITATGQRVTLRCSPRSGDLSVYWYQQSLDQGLQFLIQYYNGEERAKGNILERFSAQQFPDLHSELNLSSLELGDSALYFCASSVSSSYGYTFGSGTRLTVV.

This rearrangement joins TRBV19 to TRBJ1-5; TRBD1 agrees at 7 bases. The CDR3 runs to 14 residues. Germline V CDR1 and CDR2: LNHDA, SQIVND (reference sequence). V dropped 8 bases and J dropped 1; count of bases not matched to a gene: 5. CDR3 amino acids: CASSAGGSNQPQHF. In DNA, the CDR3 is TGTGCCAGTTCAGCAGGGGGAAGCAATCAGCCCCAGCATTTT.

J is TRBJ2-7 and V is TRBV9; TRBD2 matches 14 bases. Germline CDR1 and CDR2: SGDLS and YYNGEE. The CDR3 contains 15 residues. The V and J ends lost 3 bases and 3 bases, in that order; junction bases with no gene match: 2. Here the CDR3 DNA reads TGTGCCAGCAGCGGCGGGACTAGCGGGAGCTACGAGCAGTACTTC. Residues: CASSGGTSGSYEQYF.

The chain couples TRBV4-3 to TRBJ2-1, with D unclear. V was pared by 4 bases and J by 7 bases, with 11 bases between. Germline V gene data show CDR1 as LGHNA and CDR2 as YSLEER. The CDR3 extends over 13 amino acids. CDR3 sequence (DNA): TGCGCCAGCAGCCTATTTTTGGCAAATGAGCAGTTCTTC. This encodes CASSLFLANEQFF.

This rearrangement joins TRBV27 to TRBJ2-2; 7 bases are a match to TRBD2. In germline, CDR1 is MNHEY, CDR2 SMNVEV (reference sequence). The CDR3 spans 16 residues. J lost 0 bases, V lost 2 bases, and 3 bases had no gene match. The CDR3, as DNA: TGTGCCAGCAGTTTAATGGGAGGGTCGAACACCGGGGAGCTGTTTTTT. It specifies CASSLMGGSNTGELFF.

This chain uses TRBV29-1 with TRBJ2-2, with D possibly being TRBD2 (7 bases). The CDR3 is 14 residues long. Germline V gene data show CDR1 as SQVTM and CDR2 as ANQGSEA. With 5 bases removed from V and 4 bases from J, the gap between germline ends came to 14 bases. For the CDR3, the DNA is TGCAGCGTTATACGGGGGGCAATCACCGGGGAGCTGTTTTTT. The encoded protein is CSVIRGAITGELFF.

The count of this clone is one. The rearrangement links TRBV4-3 to TRBJ2-6; no definite D call. CDR1 is LGHNA and CDR2 is YSLEER in the germline V gene. Trimming took 0 bases from V and 0 from J, leaving 12 bases between them. This CDR3 comprises 18 residues. The CDR3 here is CASSQDPPGDSGANVLTF. In nucleotides, the CDR3 is TGCGCCAGCAGCCAAGATCCCCCGGGTGACTCTGGGGCCAACGTCCTGACTTTC.

This sequence joins TRBV7-9 and TRBJ2-7, with a possible D match to TRBD2 (5 bases). The CDR3 length is 15 residues. V lost 8 bases and J 3 bases, leaving 20 bases between the germline ends. Germline V gene lookup returns CDR1 SEHNR and CDR2 FQNEAQ (reference sequence). The CDR3 DNA reads TGTGCCAGCCGTGTTGGTGGCGGGTGGAGCTACGAGCAGTACTTC. Residues: CASRVGGGWSYEQYF.

The rearrangement links TRBV2 to TRBJ2-7, with TRBD2 matching over 9 bases. The V segment lost 11 bases and the J segment 3 bases; nucleotides outside the gene matches: 11. CDR3 length: 14 residues. Germline CDR1 SNHLY, CDR2 FYNNEI. The CDR3: CACGGGAGVYEQYF. CDR3 nucleotides: TGTGCCTGCGGGGGGGGCGCCGGGGTCTACGAGCAGTACTTC.

This clone has only a few counts. J is TRBJ1-4 and V is TRBV30, with D perhaps TRBD1 (5 bases). V lost 2 bases to trimming and J lost 5 bases, with 9 bases between them. Per germline, CDR1 GTSNPN and CDR2 SVGIG (reference sequence). This CDR3 is built from 13 residues. CDR3 DNA sequence: TGTGCCTGGAGTCACAGGTCGAATGAAAAACTGTTTTTT. Protein: CAWSHRSNEKLFF.

The chain's CDR3 is CASSPPSGSPSNEQFF. The DNA of the CDR3 is TGTGCCAGCTCACCACCTAGCGGGAGCCCCTCCAATGAGCAGTTCTTC. The chain uses TRBV18 and TRBJ2-1; TRBD2 aligns across 9 bases. Trimming took 0 bases from V and 6 from J; bases not matched to a gene: 6. CDR3 length equals 16 residues. CDR1 is KGHSH, CDR2 LQKENI, per germline.

The V call is TRBV2, the J call TRBJ2-1; 8 bases are a match to TRBD1. Germline lookup yields CDR1 SNHLY and CDR2 FYNNEI. The CDR3 has 14 residues. Germline trimming cut 6 bases from V and 7 bases from J; bases unmatched to any gene: 8. In DNA, the CDR3 is TGTGCCAGCAGGGCAGGGGGCGCGGGTAATGAGCAGTTCTTC. It is translated as CASRAGGAGNEQFF.

The rearrangement links TRBV7-2 to TRBJ2-3; D possibly corresponds to TRBD2 (6 bases). The ends were cut back, 5 bases at V and 2 bases at J, with 11 bases in the middle. Germline assignment: CDR1 SGHTA and CDR2 FQGNSA. The CDR3 runs 14 residues. This CDR3 is CASSLRTTTDTQYF. DNA of the CDR3: TGTGCCAGCAGCCTGAGGACTACCACAGATACGCAGTATTTT.

V is TRBV28 and J is TRBJ1-6; 7 bases agree with TRBD1. The CDR3 contains 16 residues. Trimming took 3 bases from V and 2 from J; bases not matched to a gene: 4. CDR1 is MDHEN, CDR2 SYDVKM, per germline. The CDR3 bases are TGTGCCAGCAGTTTTTCAGGGGGAACCTATAATTCACCCCTCCACTTT. This encodes CASSFSGGTYNSPLHF.